Presented here are 28 T cell receptor beta chains from one specimen sequenced in a study of cytomegalovirus exposure and HLA in healthy donors (dated by TCRdb to about 2017). Library method: the immunoSEQ multiplex PCR assay. A mixture of 60 forward primers for TCR Vbeta segments and 13 reverse primers for TCR Jbeta segments was used in the multiplex PCR. In its TCRdb copy, this immuneACCESS table keeps in-frame sequences only and misses some clones. Where compared with another copy, unresolved V genes explain less than half of these, and the others have no known cause. This sample is represented by approximately 150,000 clones; around 80% of them were singletons. Together, the top ten hold roughly 3.2% of the sample. Source material: PBMCs. These receptors were collected from a young man in good health and CMV-seropositive.

This chain links TRBV5-1 with TRBJ2-2; weak D call: TRBD1 (6 bases). The CDR3 has 14 residues. CDR1 SGHRS and CDR2 YFSETQ come from the germline V gene. Between the trimmed V and J ends, which lost 4 bases and 4 bases, there was a span of 11 bases. The CDR3 coding sequence is TGCGCCAGCAGCCCGGGGACAAGCACCGGGGAGCTGTTTTTT. It encodes CASSPGTSTGELFF.

The V gene is TRBV5-1, the J gene TRBJ2-7; 7 bases are shared with TRBD1. The CDR3 spans 14 residues. The V gene's germline CDR1 is SGHRS and CDR2 YFSETQ. V lost 8 bases to trimming and J lost 2 bases; unmatched junction nucleotides: 10. CDR3 sequence: CASSLTGTTYEQYF. CDR3 coding DNA: TGCGCCAGTAGCCTGACAGGGACCACCTACGAGCAGTACTTC.

The V and J genes are TRBV29-1 and TRBJ1-2; 12 bases fit TRBD1. Germline CDR1 SQVTM, CDR2 ANQGSEA. CDR3 length: 14 amino acids. The trim removed 7 bases at V and 8 bases at J, leaving 11 bases unmatched. The CDR3 region is CSADPPGQGAGYTF. The DNA of the CDR3 is TGCAGCGCCGACCCGCCGGGACAGGGGGCCGGCTACACCTTC.

The chain has TRBV29-1 and TRBJ1-2; 8 bases map to TRBD1. Per the germline V gene, CDR1 is SQVTM and CDR2 is ANQGSEA. This CDR3 region has 13 residues. V lost 7 bases, J lost 4 bases, and 8 bases stayed unmatched. The DNA of the CDR3 is TGCAGCGCTCTGACAGGGGTTGGCTATGGCTACACCTTC. As protein: CSALTGVGYGYTF. Full variable domain (outside the CDR3, taken from reference TRBV29-1 and TRBJ1-2): SAVISQKPSRDICQRGTSLTIQCQVDSQVTMMFWYRQQPGQSLTLIATANQGSEATYESGFVIDKFPISRPNLTFSTLTVSNMSPEDSSIYLCSALTGVGYGYTFGSGTRLTVV.

The J gene is TRBJ2-7, the V gene TRBV2, with 9 bases that match TRBD1. V shed 10 bases and J 0 bases; nucleotides not matched to a gene: 10. From germline, CDR1 is SNHLY and CDR2 FYNNEI. The CDR3 covers 15 residues. CDR3 protein: CATSPGTGISYEQYF. As DNA, the CDR3 is TGTGCCACCTCCCCTGGGACAGGGATCTCCTACGAGCAGTACTTC.

The chain has TRBV10-3 and TRBJ1-2; no clear D. Germline loops: CDR1 ENHRY, CDR2 SYGVKD. The length of the CDR3 is 14 residues. V shed 7 bases and J shed 2 bases, with 14 bases lying between them. In DNA form, the CDR3 reads TGTGCCATCACGGGTTCAACCGGGAACTATGGCTACACCTTC. Its protein product is CAITGSTGNYGYTF.

This clone was seen only once. The chain is built from TRBV19 and TRBJ2-3; TRBD2 aligns across 7 bases. The CDR3 has 15 amino acids. Trimming removed 1 base from V and 4 bases from J; junction bases left unmatched: 5. Germline-derived CDR1 and CDR2 are LNHDA and SQIVND (reference sequence). The CDR3 sequence: CASSIVGGKPDTQYF. CDR3 DNA sequence: TGTGCCAGTAGTATAGTCGGGGGGAAGCCAGATACGCAGTATTTT.

The gene calls are TRBV6-1 and TRBJ2-7; maybe TRBD2 (6 bases). V was shortened by 5 bases and J by 2 bases, with 13 bases between the two germline ends. This CDR3 spans 14 amino acids. The germline gives CDR1 MNHNS, CDR2 SASEGT. CDR3 region: CASSRDFEAYEQYF. The CDR3 DNA reads TGTGCCAGCAGTAGGGACTTTGAGGCCTACGAGCAGTACTTC.

The chain has TRBV6-5 and TRBJ2-5, with D hard to call. The J call is uncertain, as TRBJ2-7 better fits the DNA end. The CDR3 extends over 12 amino acids. Germline CDR1 and CDR2: MNHEY and SVGAGI. CDR3 sequence reads: CASSSSDYEQYF. In DNA, the CDR3 is TGTGCCAGCAGTTCATCAGACTACGAGCAGTACTTC.

V gene TRBV27 combines with J gene TRBJ1-2; weak D call: TRBD1 (6 bases). The V end lost 4 bases, the J end lost 4 bases, and 13 bases lay between the germline ends. The CDR3 runs 14 residues. Germline loops: CDR1 MNHEY, CDR2 SMNVEV (reference sequence). CDR3 sequence (DNA): TGTGCCAGCAGTTACCGGGACAACGTCTATGGCTACACCTTC. Amino acids: CASSYRDNVYGYTF.

The rearrangement links TRBV5-1 to TRBJ2-6; D is unresolved. Germline V lookup: CDR1 SGHRS, CDR2 YFSETQ. Trimming left V 2 bases short and J 0 bases short, with 9 bases between. The CDR3 is 16 amino acids. The CDR3 reads CASSFGGSSGANVLTF. The CDR3 DNA follows: TGCGCCAGCAGCTTCGGCGGTAGCTCTGGGGCCAACGTCCTGACTTTC. Full variable domain (missing parts from reference TRBV5-1 and TRBJ2-6): KAGVTQTPRYLIKTRGQQVTLSCSPISGHRSVSWYQQTPGQGLQFLFEYFSETQRNKGNFPGRFSGRQFSNSRSEMNVSTLELGDSALYLCASSFGGSSGANVLTFGAGSRLTVL.

The chain links TRBV10-1 to TRBJ2-1, with TRBD2 matching 9 bases. V gave up 3 bases and J gave up 10 bases; unmatched junction bases: 7. This CDR3 is built from 14 residues. Germline assignment: CDR1 WNHNN and CDR2 SYGVQD (reference sequence). DNA for the CDR3: TGCGCCAGCAGTGAATCGGGACTAGCACGGGAGCAGTTCTTC. This encodes CASSESGLAREQFF.

This clone was observed a few times. The CDR3 DNA reads TGTGCCAGCAGCCGGGAAGGGCAAGAGACCCAGTACTTC. This sequence encodes CASSREGQETQYF. The chain carries TRBV28 and TRBJ2-5, with a tentative D call TRBD2 (5 bases). V lost 6 bases and J lost 2, with 10 bases in between. CDR1 and CDR2 (germline): MDHEN, SYDVKM. The CDR3 runs to 13 residues.

This chain connects TRBV19 to TRBJ2-1, with D perhaps matching TRBD2 (5 bases). The CDR3 runs to 12 residues. V dropped 6 bases and J dropped 7 bases, with 10 bases sitting between them. CDR1 is LNHDA, CDR2 SQIVND, per germline (reference sequence). The CDR3 spells CASREGGNEQFF. The CDR3 coding sequence is TGTGCCAGTAGAGAGGGTGGGAATGAGCAGTTCTTC.

The V and J genes are TRBV29-1 and TRBJ2-5, with TRBD1 identical over 7 bases. Unmatched junction bases numbered 3, after V lost 4 bases and J lost 1 base. The CDR3 length is 13 residues. The germline gives CDR1 SQVTM, CDR2 ANQGSEA. As DNA, the CDR3 is TGCAGCGTTGGAGGGGACAGCCAAGAGACCCAGTACTTC. Protein: CSVGGDSQETQYF.

The gene calls are TRBV4-1 and TRBJ2-7; D might be TRBD2 (5 bases). This CDR3 region has 15 residues. CDR1 and CDR2 (germline): MGHRA, YSYEKL. The ends were cut back, 3 bases at V and 2 bases at J, with 14 bases in the middle. CDR3 sequence: CASSHPGLPTYEQYF. The CDR3 DNA sequence: TGCGCCAGCAGCCACCCAGGACTCCCAACCTACGAGCAGTACTTC.

V gene TRBV4-1 combines with J gene TRBJ2-5, with D perhaps TRBD1 (6 bases). The J call may be mistaken, given a closer DNA end match to TRBJ2-7. Looked up from germline, CDR1 is MGHRA and CDR2 is YSYEKL. This CDR3 region has 15 residues. This chain's CDR3 is CASSPSGAASYEQYF. The CDR3 DNA follows: TGCGCCAGCAGCCCCTCAGGGGCGGCATCCTACGAGCAGTACTTC.

This chain uses TRBV6-5 with TRBJ2-7; maybe TRBD1 (6 bases). Germline V gene data show CDR1 as MNHEY and CDR2 as SVGAGI. The CDR3 is 15 residues long. The V end lost 2 bases, the J end lost 3 bases, and 14 bases lay between the germline ends. CDR3 sequence: CASSYGGGRSYEQYF. In DNA, the CDR3 is TGTGCCAGCAGTTACGGTGGGGGCCGGAGCTACGAGCAGTACTTC.

This clone rates as medium-sized. This chain uses TRBV5-1 with TRBJ2-3; 7 nucleotides align to TRBD2. The J segment lost 4 bases and the V segment lost 7 bases, leaving 12 bases of the junction unmatched. Germline V gene sequence: CDR1 SGHRS, CDR2 YFSETQ. The CDR3 extends over 15 amino acids. CDR3: CASCSGLTLADTQYF. DNA for the CDR3: TGCGCCAGCTGTTCGGGACTAACTCTCGCAGATACGCAGTATTTT.

V usage is TRBV29-1 and J usage is TRBJ2-7, with 12 bases matching TRBD2. The length of the CDR3 is 18 residues. Germline V lookup: CDR1 SQVTM, CDR2 ANQGSEA. V shed 7 bases, J shed 5 bases, and the junction held 21 bases outside the gene matches. CDR3 region: CSASGGSLTSGSVDEQYF. In nucleotides, the CDR3 is TGCAGCGCCTCTGGCGGAAGTCTGACTAGCGGGAGTGTAGACGAGCAGTACTTC.

This clone was picked up one time. In DNA form, the CDR3 reads TGCGCCAGCAGCCCCAGGGGAGATTCACCCCTCCACTTT. Amino acid sequence: CASSPRGDSPLHF. This chain connects TRBV4-1 to TRBJ1-6, with TRBD1 as a possible D gene (6 bases). Trimming took off 4 bases at V and 8 bases at J, with 9 bases between the two ends. Per the germline V gene, CDR1 is MGHRA and CDR2 is YSYEKL. The CDR3 extends over 13 amino acids.

This sequence joins TRBV30 and TRBJ2-5; TRBD2 agrees at 8 bases. The CDR3 totals 15 residues. Losses at the gene ends were 2 bases for V and 11 bases for J; bases not matched to a gene: 16. Per the germline V gene, CDR1 is GTSNPN and CDR2 is SVGIG (reference sequence). The CDR3: CAWSPTDLRRGVQYF. CDR3 sequence (DNA): TGTGCCTGGAGTCCAACAGATCTTCGGCGGGGGGTGCAGTACTTC. The whole variable domain, remainder taken from reference TRBV30 and TRBJ2-5, is SQTIHQWPATLVQPVGSPLSLECTVEGTSNPNLYWYRQAAGRGLQLLFYSVGIGQISSEVPQNLSASRPQDRQFILSSKKLLLSDSGFYLCAWSPTDLRRGVQYFGPGTRLLVL.

J is TRBJ2-1 and V is TRBV6-4; 13 bases agree with TRBD2. V lost 4 bases to trimming and J lost 7 bases; unmatched junction nucleotides: 4. Germline lookup yields CDR1 MRHNA and CDR2 SNTAGT. The CDR3 loop spans 15 amino acids. CDR3 in amino acids: CASSAGLAGRNEQFF. The CDR3 nucleotides read TGTGCCAGCAGTGCGGGACTAGCGGGGAGGAATGAGCAGTTCTTC.

This chain uses TRBV13 with TRBJ1-1; TRBD1 is a possible D gene (6 bases). Trimming cost V 4 bases and J 5 bases, with 11 bases left between them. CDR1 PRHDT and CDR2 FYEKMQ come from the germline V gene (reference sequence). The CDR3 has 13 amino acids. The CDR3 here is CASSSEQGTEAFF. The CDR3 DNA sequence: TGTGCCAGCAGCTCCGAACAGGGAACTGAAGCTTTCTTT.

The V gene is TRBV5-6, the J gene TRBJ1-1; D not resolved. There are 14 residues in the CDR3. Per the germline V gene, CDR1 is SGHDT and CDR2 is YYEEEE. V lost 4 bases and J lost 5, with 15 bases in between. The DNA of the CDR3 is TGTGCCAGCAGCCTGGAGGAGGATATGACTGAAGCTTTCTTT. The encoded protein is CASSLEEDMTEAFF.

This clone was seen more than once but under ten times. The sample holds other DNA sequences that translate to the same CDR3. CDR3 loop: CASSTGTGTYNEQFF. CDR3 sequence (DNA): TGTGCCAGTAGCACCGGGACAGGAACTTACAATGAGCAGTTCTTC. The V call is TRBV19, the J call TRBJ2-1; 8 positions agree with TRBD1. V lost 6 bases to trimming and J lost 4 bases; unmatched junction nucleotides: 8. The CDR3 is 15 residues long. From germline, CDR1 is LNHDA and CDR2 SQIVND (reference sequence). Full variable domain (rest looked up from reference TRBV19 and TRBJ2-1): DGGITQSPKYLFRKEGQNVTLSCEQNLNHDAMYWYRQDPGQGLRLIYYSQIVNDFQKGDIAEGYSVSREKKESFPLTVTSAQKNPTAFYLCASSTGTGTYNEQFFGPGTRLTVL.

CDR3 in DNA: TGCGCCAGCAGCCAAGATATTGCCGGGCTAGCGGGTAGGAGTGAGCAGTTCTTC. Protein product: CASSQDIAGLAGRSEQFF. The gene calls are TRBV4-1 and TRBJ2-1; 8 positions agree with TRBD2. The V gene end was trimmed by 0 bases and the J gene end by 9 bases; junction bases not matched to a gene: 16. The germline gives CDR1 MGHRA, CDR2 YSYEKL. This CDR3 comprises 18 residues.

The chain is built from TRBV25-1 and TRBJ2-7; D may be TRBD1 (6 bases). Trimming pared 1 base from V and 5 bases from J, leaving 12 bases between. Germline-derived CDR1 and CDR2 are MGHDK and SYGVNS. The length of the CDR3 is 14 residues. The CDR3 here is CASSEWAGEDEQYF. The CDR3 region has the DNA TGTGCCAGCAGTGAATGGGCAGGGGAAGACGAGCAGTACTTC.